Shown below are 11 T cell receptor beta chains from a single sample sequenced in a study of T cell changes during pregnancy in multiple sclerosis. TCRdb keeps only in-frame clones here, not all; method: immunoSEQ multiplex PCR. In the table there are 39,000 or so clones, around 92% of which are singletons. Sample: CD8+ T cells from peripheral blood mononuclear cells, taken in the third trimester of pregnancy. The receptors shown here come from a female donor with multiple sclerosis, enrolled in a pregnancy study.

This clone has a single count. This chain connects TRBV9 to TRBJ2-5; tentative D call: TRBD2 (6 bases). This CDR3 comprises 22 residues. V shed 3 bases and J shed 2 bases, with 35 bases lying between them. CDR1 and CDR2 from the germline V gene are SGDLS and YYNGEE. Here the CDR3 DNA reads TGTGCCAGCAGCGAGAGGAGGGACTCGGCCTCCACTGGGGCGAGGTTACAAGAGACCCAGTACTTC. Translated, it gives CASSERRDSASTGARLQETQYF.

This chain links TRBV5-8 with TRBJ2-2, with TRBD1 matching over 8 bases. V was pared by 2 bases and J by 0 bases, with 12 bases of the junction left unmatched. CDR3 length equals 19 residues. Germline V gene sequence: CDR1 SGHTS, CDR2 YDEGEE. CDR3 region: CASSLTTGQVFANTGELFF. The CDR3 nucleotides are TGTGCCAGCAGCTTAACTACGGGACAGGTTTTTGCGAACACCGGGGAGCTGTTTTTT. Combining the CDR3 with reference TRBV5-8 and TRBJ2-2 gives the whole variable domain EAGVTQSPTHLIKTRGQQATLRCSPISGHTSVYWYQQALGLGLQFLLWYDEGEERNRGNFPPRFSGRQFPNYSSELNVNALELEDSALYLCASSLTTGQVFANTGELFFGEGSRLTVL.

The rearrangement links TRBV7-9 to TRBJ1-2; D gene ambiguous. The CDR3 sequence is 15 residues long. The V gene lost 2 bases and the J gene lost 7 bases, with 17 bases spanning the gap. In germline, CDR1 is SEHNR, CDR2 FQNEAQ (reference sequence). CDR3 amino acids: CASSLPTGSESGYTF. Written as DNA, the CDR3 is TGTGCCAGCAGCTTACCCACCGGTAGTGAAAGTGGCTACACCTTC. Looking up the rest from reference TRBV7-9 and TRBJ1-2 gives the full variable domain: DTGVSQNPRHKITKRGQNVTFRCDPISEHNRLYWYRQTLGQGPEFLTYFQNEAQLEKSRLLSDRFSAERPKGSFSTLEIQRTEQGDSAMYLCASSLPTGSESGYTFGSGTRLTVV.

This chain joins TRBV14 and TRBJ2-1; 7 bases fit TRBD2. The germline V gene encodes CDR1 SGHDN and CDR2 FVKESK. The CDR3 totals 15 residues. The J segment lost 5 bases and the V segment lost 3 bases, leaving 7 bases of the junction unmatched. The CDR3 DNA follows: TGTGCCAGCAGCCACTACGGGCGGGGGAACAATGAGCAGTTCTTC. This codes for CASSHYGRGNNEQFF.

By frequency in the sample, this clone is medium-sized. This specimen includes other DNA sequences encoding the same CDR3. The chain recombines TRBV28 with TRBJ1-1, with a weak D call TRBD1 (5 bases). The CDR3 extends over 12 amino acids. V was shortened by 3 bases and J by 4 bases, with 6 bases between the two germline ends. Germline assignment: CDR1 MDHEN and CDR2 SYDVKM. The CDR3 coding sequence is TGTGCCAGCAGTTTCGGGGGCACTGAAGCTTTCTTT. Translation: CASSFGGTEAFF.

The chain recombines TRBV2 with TRBJ2-1; D gene uncertain. CDR1 is SNHLY, CDR2 FYNNEI, per germline. This CDR3 contains 13 residues. Trimming removed 3 bases from V and 5 bases from J, with 8 bases in between. The CDR3 coding sequence is TGTGCCAGCAGTGATTTGCGGCACAATGAGCAGTTCTTC. It translates to CASSDLRHNEQFF.

The V and J genes are TRBV10-3 and TRBJ2-7; 7 bases map to TRBD1. The germline V gene encodes CDR1 ENHRY and CDR2 SYGVKD. The CDR3 spans 16 residues. V lost 3 bases, J lost 2 bases, and 10 bases stayed unmatched. In DNA, the CDR3 is TGTGCCATCAGTGATGTAGGGGGCAATAGCCCCTACGAGCAGTACTTC. Its translation: CAISDVGGNSPYEQYF.

The rearrangement links TRBV28 to TRBJ2-7, with 10 bases matching TRBD2. J lost 4 bases, V lost 1 base, and 13 bases had no gene match. The CDR3 consists of 18 residues. Germline V CDR1 and CDR2: MDHEN, SYDVKM. The CDR3 nucleotides are TGTGCCAGCAGTTTATACCCGGCCCCTAGCGGGAGATGGTACGAGCAGTACTTC. Its translation is CASSLYPAPSGRWYEQYF.

The V and J genes are TRBV6-1 and TRBJ2-2; D ambiguous. This CDR3 is built from 15 residues. The V end was cut by 4 bases, the J end by 4 bases, with 13 bases between. Germline V gene sequence: CDR1 MNHNS, CDR2 SASEGT. Written as DNA, the CDR3 is TGTGCCAGCAGTGGTACCACCTACGCCACCGGGGAGCTGTTTTTT. Residues: CASSGTTYATGELFF.

The V call is TRBV10-1, the J call TRBJ2-3; possibly TRBD1 for D (9 bases). V lost 6 bases to trimming and J lost 4 bases, with 29 bases between them. CDR3 length equals 19 residues. CDR1 and CDR2 (germline): WNHNN, SYGVQD (reference sequence). In DNA form, the CDR3 reads TGCGCCAGCAGGCCCGGGGACAGGGCCAAGCGGGAGCCCTCAGATACGCAGTATTTT. Its translation is CASRPGDRAKREPSDTQYF.

This chain joins TRBV5-1 and TRBJ2-1; 8 positions agree with TRBD1. J gave up 0 bases and V 7 bases, and 12 bases lay outside the gene matches. The CDR3 is 17 residues long. Germline V lookup: CDR1 SGHRS, CDR2 YFSETQ. The CDR3 spells CASASGYRGASYNEQFF. CDR3 DNA sequence: TGCGCCAGCGCTTCGGGCTACAGGGGGGCCTCCTACAATGAGCAGTTCTTC.